Included here is one T cell receptor beta chain sequence, with context. The protocol was immunoSEQ multiplex PCR, while the TCRdb copy is restricted to in-frame clones and leaves out a portion. The table shows roughly 13,000 clones, with approximately 87% occurring only once. These data come from a study of blood T cell repertoires in COVID-19. V was shortened by 4 bases and J by 7 bases, with 10 bases between the two germline ends. The germline V gene encodes CDR1 SEHNR and CDR2 FQNEAQ (reference sequence). The CDR3 loop spans 13 amino acids. The gene calls are TRBV7-9 and TRBJ1-4, with no clear D. The clonotype comes from a man between 35 and 55 years old with active or convalescent COVID-19. Sequencing was performed on peripheral blood. The CDR3 bases are TGTGCCAGCAGCTCGGGTATGGGTGAAAAACTGTTTTTT. This encodes CASSSGMGEKLFF.